One and the same sample provided the 27 T cell receptor beta chains below, sequenced in a study of T-cell memory formation after mild COVID-19. A single record per CDR3 protein comes from TCRdb applying MiXCR to the 5' RACE reads. The table records tens of thousands of distinct CDR3 sequences, around 17% of them present only once. Source material: PBMCs or a T cell subset sorted from them (not recorded which). Receptors originate from an adult woman who had mild COVID-19 (a few samples of this study predate the infection). Cell type and time point are not known.

The CDR3 region is CASSLYGTSGGYEQYF. CDR3 coding DNA: TGTGCCAGCAGTTTATACGGGACTAGCGGAGGATACGAGCAGTACTTC. The V gene is TRBV6-2 or TRBV6-3, the J gene TRBJ2-7, with TRBD2 matching 11 bases. Trimming cost V 4 bases and J 4 bases; bases outside gene matches: 9. The CDR3 has 16 residues. Germline V CDR1 and CDR2: MNHEY, SVGEGT.

The V and J genes are TRBV18 and TRBJ2-7; possible D gene TRBD2, 6 bases. Trimming removed 2 bases at V and 3 bases at J, with 20 bases between. This CDR3 is built from 17 residues. CDR1 is KGHSH, CDR2 LQKENI, per germline. CDR3 residues: CASSPSVGGYRSYEQYF. In DNA form, the CDR3 reads TGTGCCAGCTCACCAAGCGTGGGGGGTTACAGGAGCTACGAGCAGTACTTC.

This clonotype was counted a few times. V is TRBV27 and J is TRBJ2-2; 8 bases are shared with TRBD1. V was pared by 2 bases and J by 5 bases, with 10 bases of the junction left unmatched. Germline lookup yields CDR1 MNHEY and CDR2 SMNVEV (reference sequence). CDR3 length equals 17 residues. The CDR3 nucleotides are TGTGCCAGCAGTTTAAGGTTTGGGACAGGTCTTACCGGGGAGCTGTTTTTT. Translated, it gives CASSLRFGTGLTGELFF.

The chain is built from TRBV5-1 and TRBJ2-7; 9 bases map to TRBD1. Germline lookup yields CDR1 SGHRS and CDR2 YFSETQ. The CDR3 covers 14 residues. V was clipped by 3 bases and J by 4 bases; unmatched bases: 5. The CDR3 region has the DNA TGCGCCAGCAGCTCCTCGACAGGGGGGTACGAGCAGTACTTC. As protein: CASSSSTGGYEQYF.

This clonotype was detected many times. The rearrangement links TRBV7-9 to TRBJ2-3, with a tentative D call TRBD2 (6 bases). This CDR3 spans 16 amino acids. V was pared by 1 base and J by 6 bases, with 17 bases between. Germline CDR1 is SEHNR and CDR2 is FQNEAQ (reference sequence). The CDR3 loop reads CASSLVGSGLGDTQYF. The CDR3 nucleotides read TGTGCCAGCAGCTTAGTCGGTAGCGGCTTAGGGGATACGCAGTATTTT.

To note about this clonotype: Compared with germline, one end of the junction differs, possibly owing to a read error. The rearrangement uses TRBV7-9 and TRBJ2-1, with D unresolved. CDR3 size: 15 residues. From germline, CDR1 is SEHNR and CDR2 FQNEAQ (reference sequence). CDR3 bases: TGTGCCAGCAGTTTAGAATTTGTCTCCTACAATGAGCAGTTCTTC. Translation gives CASSLEFVSYNEQFF.

This chain links TRBV6-5 with TRBJ2-7; maybe TRBD1 (6 bases). Germline lookup yields CDR1 MNHEY and CDR2 SVGAGI. Trimming stripped 4 bases from V and 3 bases from J, with 13 bases between. CDR3 size: 14 residues. CDR3 loop: CASSFQGTLYEQYF. CDR3 DNA: TGTGCCAGCAGTTTTCAGGGGACCCTCTACGAGCAGTACTTC.

The chain has TRBV7-2 and TRBJ2-3, with a tentative D call TRBD1 (6 bases). The CDR3 contains 17 residues. V was trimmed by 3 bases and J by 2 bases, leaving 18 bases between them. The germline gives CDR1 SGHTA, CDR2 FQGNSA. DNA for the CDR3: TGTGCCAGCAGCTTCTTTACGGGGTGGGGGCTCACAGATACGCAGTATTTT. Encoded protein: CASSFFTGWGLTDTQYF.

This clonotype was counted only a few times. The genes are TRBV12-3 or TRBV12-4 and TRBJ2-5; perhaps TRBD1 as D (7 bases). This CDR3 spans 16 amino acids. V was trimmed by 3 bases and J by 7 bases, leaving 21 bases between them. CDR3 nucleotide sequence: TGTGCCAGCAGTTTGTACGGGACGGCGCAGGGGGGGACCCAGTACTTC. Amino acids: CASSLYGTAQGGTQYF.

The chain links TRBV5-1 to TRBJ2-3; TRBD2 is a possible D gene (5 bases). The germline V gene has CDR1 SGHRS and CDR2 YFSETQ. The CDR3 is 13 residues long. The V gene lost 6 bases and the J gene lost 0 bases, with 8 bases spanning the gap. In DNA form, the CDR3 reads TGCGCCAGCACACGAGGGAGCACAGATACGCAGTATTTT. Encoded protein: CASTRGSTDTQYF.

This clonotype was seen more than once but under ten times. The chain has TRBV5-1 and TRBJ2-2; TRBD1 aligns across 9 bases. Per the germline V gene, CDR1 is SGHRS and CDR2 is YFSETQ. The CDR3 has 16 amino acids. After removal of 1 base from V and 3 bases from J, the junction contained 4 bases not matched to a gene. The CDR3 loop reads CASSLSRDRDTGELFF. Here the CDR3 DNA reads TGCGCCAGCAGCTTGTCCCGGGACAGGGACACCGGGGAGCTGTTTTTT. The variable domain in full, with the rest retrieved from reference TRBV5-1 and TRBJ2-2, is KAGVTQTPRYLIKTRGQQVTLSCSPISGHRSVSWYQQTPGQGLQFLFEYFSETQRNKGNFPGRFSGRQFSNSRSEMNVSTLELGDSALYLCASSLSRDRDTGELFFGEGSRLTVL.

In its sample, this clonotype was seen a few times. CDR3 coding DNA: TGTGCCTCCCAGTGGCAGGGTGGGACTGAAGCTTTCTTT. Translated: CASQWQGGTEAFF. The chain carries TRBV12-3 or TRBV12-4 and TRBJ1-1, with D perhaps matching TRBD1 (5 bases). Trimming left V 11 bases short and J 5 bases short, with 18 bases between. CDR3 length equals 13 residues.

This chain links TRBV5-6 with TRBJ1-2; unclear D gene. Trimming shortened V by 0 bases and J by 6 bases, and 15 bases separated the two germline ends. The length of the CDR3 is 15 residues. Germline V gives CDR1 SGHDT, CDR2 YYEEEE. The CDR3 sequence: CASSLAGYYMDGYTF. The CDR3 DNA sequence: TGTGCCAGCAGCTTGGCGGGTTACTATATGGATGGCTACACCTTC.

The sample holds many counts of this clonotype. The chain uses TRBV7-6 and TRBJ2-1; 7 bases are a match to TRBD2. V lost 2 bases and J lost 0; bases outside the gene matches: 7. The CDR3 loop spans 17 amino acids. The germline gives CDR1 SGHVS, CDR2 FNYEAQ. CDR3 DNA: TGTGCCAGCAGCTTATGGCCAGCGGGGAGCTCCTACAATGAGCAGTTCTTC. Encoded protein: CASSLWPAGSSYNEQFF.

The J gene is TRBJ1-2, the V gene TRBV7-8; 11 bases match TRBD1. V lost 4 bases to trimming and J lost 4 bases; unmatched junction nucleotides: 8. This CDR3 region has 16 residues. Germline-derived CDR1 and CDR2 are SGHVS and FQNEAQ. This CDR3 is CASSSLPDRGPYGYTF. The DNA for the CDR3 is TGTGCCAGCAGCTCCCTCCCGGACAGGGGGCCCTATGGCTACACCTTC.

The gene calls are TRBV6-6 and TRBJ2-3; D might be TRBD1 (6 bases). Trimming removed 0 bases at V and 0 bases at J, with 16 bases between. Germline values: CDR1 MNHNY, CDR2 SVGAGI (reference sequence). The CDR3 sequence is 18 residues long. The CDR3 DNA reads as TGTGCCAGCAGTTACTCCGGCAGACACAGGGTGAGCACAGATACGCAGTATTTT. Its protein is CASSYSGRHRVSTDTQYF.

The chain combines TRBV5-5 with TRBJ2-3; 9 bases agree with TRBD1. The CDR3 is made up of 14 amino acids. The ends lost 9 bases at V and 4 bases at J; junction bases unmatched: 9. Germline V gene data show CDR1 as SGHKS and CDR2 as YYEKEE (reference sequence). Here the CDR3 DNA reads TGTGCCACCGGGACAGGGAATGGCGCAGATACGCAGTATTTT. It translates to CATGTGNGADTQYF.

This clonotype occurred a few times. The CDR3 sequence is CASSQSRDLHNEQFF. The CDR3 DNA reads as TGCGCCAGCAGCCAATCCCGGGACTTACACAATGAGCAGTTCTTC. The chain links TRBV4-3 to TRBJ2-1; tentative D call: TRBD2 (6 bases). Looked up from germline, CDR1 is LGHNA and CDR2 is YSLEER. The length of the CDR3 is 15 residues. V gave up 2 bases and J gave up 5 bases, with 13 bases separating them.

This clonotype was seen a handful of times. J is TRBJ2-7 and V is TRBV5-1, with D uncertain. This CDR3 is built from 16 residues. CDR1 SGHRS and CDR2 YFSETQ come from the germline V gene. The V end was cut by 3 bases, the J end by 2 bases, with 18 bases between. The CDR3 spells CASSSELRAAPYEQYF. CDR3 nucleotide sequence: TGCGCCAGCAGCTCAGAGCTCCGGGCCGCACCCTACGAGCAGTACTTC.

This clonotype was detected only a few times. V gene TRBV5-6 combines with J gene TRBJ2-7; D is unresolved. V shed 1 base and J shed 2 bases, with 7 bases lying between them. The CDR3 totals 13 residues. Germline V gives CDR1 SGHDT, CDR2 YYEEEE. The CDR3 loop reads CASSLRQTYEQYF. Here the CDR3 DNA reads TGTGCCAGCAGCTTGCGTCAGACCTACGAGCAGTACTTC.

Comment on this clonotype: At one of its ends the junction is not consistent with the germline gene, which may arise from a read error. This chain connects TRBV4-2 to TRBJ2-1, with TRBD2 matching over 11 bases. CDR1 is LGHNA, CDR2 YNFKEQ, per germline. The CDR3 has 15 amino acids. The CDR3, as DNA: TGTGCCAGCAGCCAGCCGGGACTAGCGGCATCCTGGTACTCCTTC. Amino acids: CASSQPGLAASWYSF.

This clonotype was seen a few times. The J gene is TRBJ2-5, the V gene TRBV4-2, with 10 bases aligning to TRBD2. The CDR3 runs 16 residues. V lost 0 bases and J lost 4; bases outside the gene matches: 5. The germline V gene has CDR1 LGHNA and CDR2 YNFKEQ. CDR3 in DNA: TGTGCCAGCAGCCAAGATCGAGTAGCGGGGGGAGAGACCCAGTACTTC. Its translation: CASSQDRVAGGETQYF.

This chain joins TRBV6-2 or TRBV6-3 and TRBJ2-4, with D perhaps TRBD2 (5 bases). CDR3 length: 15 amino acids. Germline loops: CDR1 MNHEY, CDR2 SVGEGT. Trimming cost V 3 bases and J 8 bases, with 17 bases left between them. The CDR3 loop reads CASSYTPLAKDIQYF. The CDR3 nucleotides read TGTGCCAGCAGTTATACTCCCCTAGCCAAGGACATTCAGTACTTC.

CDR3 nucleotide sequence: TGTGCCAGCAGTTTTACGACAGCGACAAACACTGAAGCTTTCTTT. Residues: CASSFTTATNTEAFF. The J gene is TRBJ1-1, the V gene TRBV12-3 or TRBV12-4; possibly TRBD1 for D (5 bases). V lost 3 bases and J lost 2, with 13 bases in between. The CDR3 is 15 amino acids.

The chain is built from TRBV5-1 and TRBJ2-3, with TRBD2 as a possible D gene (6 bases). V lost 5 bases, J lost 6 bases, and 16 bases lay in between. CDR1 SGHRS and CDR2 YFSETQ come from the germline V gene. CDR3 length equals 14 residues. CDR3 DNA sequence: TGCGCCAGCAGAAAGGACGGGAGCTTGGATACGCAGTATTTT. It translates to CASRKDGSLDTQYF.

V and J are TRBV4-2 and TRBJ2-2, with D unresolved. The CDR3 length is 14 residues. Trimming took 0 bases from V and 6 from J, leaving 8 bases between them. CDR1 LGHNA and CDR2 YNFKEQ come from the germline V gene. CDR3 protein: CASSQEAWAGELFF. DNA of the CDR3: TGTGCCAGCAGCCAAGAGGCTTGGGCCGGGGAGCTGTTTTTT.

This clonotype was found a few times. The chain is built from TRBV7-9 and TRBJ1-1; D uncertain. The germline V gene has CDR1 SEHNR and CDR2 FQNEAQ (reference sequence). The CDR3 has 16 amino acids. The ends were cut back, 2 bases at V and 0 bases at J, with 13 bases in the middle. The CDR3 sequence is CASSLYRKHMNTEAFF. The CDR3 bases are TGTGCCAGCAGCTTATATAGAAAGCACATGAACACTGAAGCTTTCTTT. The full variable domain, completed using reference TRBV7-9 and TRBJ1-1, is DTGVSQNPRHKITKRGQNVTFRCDPISEHNRLYWYRQTLGQGPEFLTYFQNEAQLEKSRLLSDRFSAERPKGSFSTLEIQRTEQGDSAMYLCASSLYRKHMNTEAFFGQGTRLTVV.